This T cell receptor beta chain was identified in a study of cytomegalovirus exposure and HLA in healthy donors. V was clipped by 1 base and J by 5 bases; unmatched bases: 3. This CDR3 has 16 residues. Germline V lookup: CDR1 SGHNT, CDR2 YENEEA. The primer mix had 60 Vbeta and 13 Jbeta primers. The data were produced by immunoSEQ multiplex PCR, yet TCRdb's version contains in-frame clones alone and is incomplete. This table has about 160,000 clones, roughly 88% appearing once. The receptor was isolated from a man in his forties or fifties in good health and CMV-seropositive. The chain links TRBV11-3 to TRBJ2-4; 12 positions agree with TRBD1. The specimen was PBMCs. CDR3 region: CASSLGGQGAENIQYF. DNA of the CDR3: TGTGCCAGCAGCTTAGGGGGACAGGGGGCAGAAAACATTCAGTACTTC.